The present T cell receptor beta chain was sequenced within a study of blood T cell repertoires in COVID-19. Study-wide background: T cells, B-cell-depleted T cells, or PBMCs supplied cDNA or gDNA.

Deletions cut 1 base from V and 2 bases from J, with 12 bases between. Germline CDR1 reads SGHRS; CDR2 reads YFSETQ. This CDR3 has 16 amino acids. In regard to this clone: Other DNA sequences in this sample translate to the same CDR3.

Adults between about 18 and 95 years of age took part from under 25 US areas. During the 2 weeks before they entered the study, exposed participants had met someone with a PCR-confirmed or clinician-diagnosed COVID-19 case. Generated by immunoSEQ multiplex PCR, the TCRdb table keeps only in-frame clones and is missing some. The sample consists of 220,000 or so clones, about 90% of them appearing once. Input material: PBMCs or T cells enriched from blood (not recorded which). The chain carries TRBV5-1 and TRBJ2-2, with D maybe TRBD2 (5 bases). The receptor was derived from a man in his fifties or sixties who had been exposed to COVID-19. Here the CDR3 DNA reads TGCGCCAGCAGCTTGCTAGTTTCGGGAAACACCGGGGAGCTGTTTTTT. This sequence encodes CASSLLVSGNTGELFF.